The T cell receptor (beta chain) under discussion was sequenced for a study of response to subunit inactivated influenza vaccine. The CDR3 is 13 residues long. Germline V gives CDR1 SEHNR, CDR2 FQNEAQ (reference sequence). V was pared by 3 bases and J by 4 bases, with 1 base of the junction left unmatched. A few counts support this clonotype. TCRdb recomputed calls from the RT-PCR reads with MiXCR, one row per CDR3 protein. The profile shows around 600,000 distinct CDR3 sequences, about 11% of them singletons. This same sample was also part of a study on T cells expressing NK-cell markers. Turning to that study: UMIs were included in TCR beta cDNA generated by 5'RACE template switching.

The receptor was derived from a man aged 45 to 65 who received an inactivated influenza vaccine. The sample in question was PBMCs from blood, obtained on the day of vaccination. The chain employs TRBV7-9 and TRBJ1-2; TRBD1 matches at 8 bases. The CDR3 sequence is CASSFGTGYGYTF. CDR3 coding DNA: TGTGCCAGCAGCTTCGGGACAGGCTATGGCTACACCTTC.